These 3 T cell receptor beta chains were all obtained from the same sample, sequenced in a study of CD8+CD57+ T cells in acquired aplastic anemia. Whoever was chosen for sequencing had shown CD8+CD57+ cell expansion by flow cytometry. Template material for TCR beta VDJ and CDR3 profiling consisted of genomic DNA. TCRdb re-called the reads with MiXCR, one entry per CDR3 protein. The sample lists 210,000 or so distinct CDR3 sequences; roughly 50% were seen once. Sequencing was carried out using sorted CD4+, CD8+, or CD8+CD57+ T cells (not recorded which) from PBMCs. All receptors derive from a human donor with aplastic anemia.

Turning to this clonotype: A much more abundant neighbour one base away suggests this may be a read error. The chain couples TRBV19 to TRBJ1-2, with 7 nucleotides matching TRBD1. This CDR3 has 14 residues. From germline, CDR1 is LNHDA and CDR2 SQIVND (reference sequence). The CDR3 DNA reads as TGTGCCAGTAGTAGGTCAGGGGGGGACTATGGCAACACCTTC. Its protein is CASSRSGGDYGNTF.

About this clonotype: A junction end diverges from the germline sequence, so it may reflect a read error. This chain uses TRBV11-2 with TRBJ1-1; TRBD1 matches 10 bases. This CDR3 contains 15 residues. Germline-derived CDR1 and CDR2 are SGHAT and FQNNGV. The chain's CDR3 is CASSLGGQGITEAFF. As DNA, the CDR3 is TGTGCCAGCAGCCTCGGGGGACAGGGGATCACTGAAGCGTTCTTT.

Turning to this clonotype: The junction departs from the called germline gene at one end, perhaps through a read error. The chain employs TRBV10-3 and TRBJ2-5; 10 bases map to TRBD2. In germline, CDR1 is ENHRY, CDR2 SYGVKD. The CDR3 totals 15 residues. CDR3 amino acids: CAIRRGLAEGETQYF. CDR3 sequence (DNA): TGTGCTATCAGGAGAGGACTAGCGGAAGGAGAGACCCAGTACTTC.